Sequencing of this T cell receptor (beta chain) was carried out in a study of shared clonotypes between healthy human individuals. Background on the study: There were three CD4 naive, three CD4 memory, two CD8 naive and one CD8 memory plates per donor. Study findings and constraints: Though the depth was large, rarefaction showed that sorted-subset sequencing was incomplete.

This clone was counted once. The antigen is not known. In replicate PCRs of sorted subsets, approximately 210 ng DNA, approximately 32,000 T cell genomes, was used. The method was immunoSEQ multiplex PCR; TCRdb's version includes in-frame clones alone and lacks a portion of them. The sample lists around 2.5 million clones, approximately 94% occurring once. V lost 0 bases and J lost 4, with 11 bases in between. The CDR3 runs 15 residues. Germline lookup yields CDR1 SGDLS and CDR2 YYNGEE. The clonotype was recovered from a man between 18 and 29 years old in good health. Some clones in this sample may be carry-over from other donors' samples. This chain links TRBV9 with TRBJ2-1; D possibly matches TRBD1 or TRBD2 (5 bases each). The sequenced sample consisted of naive CD4+ T cells from PBMCs. Documented subset: CD45RA+ positively selected. The CDR3 protein is CASSVGGGEYNEQFF. CDR3 coding DNA: TGTGCCAGCAGCGTAGGTGGGGGAGAATACAATGAGCAGTTCTTC.